One TCR beta chain is described in this entry. Its antigen is as yet unknown. This entry belongs to a study of T cell repertoires in cytomegalovirus infection. For the study at large: Recently identified HLA-C-restricted CMV epitopes were among the peptides used. A matching HLA type, together with CMV infection, was signaled by public TCR beta signatures. Study results and limitations: Summed frequency of public TCR beta families distinguished CMV carriers with the relevant HLA. The study found HLA-C-restricted CMV-specific TCR beta clonotypes dominating the ex vivo response.

TCRdb passed the reads through MiXCR, listing each CDR3 protein once. The table shows 550,000 to 850,000 distinct CDR3 sequences, with around 35% occurring only once. Trimming left V 6 bases short and J 0 bases short, with 14 bases between. This CDR3 spans 15 amino acids. Germline assignment: CDR1 LNHDA and CDR2 SQIVND (reference sequence). The specimen was cultured PBMCs, collected from culture after CMV antigen stimulation. The receptor was isolated from a human donor in good health (CMV status not recorded). Some clones in this sample may be carry-over from other donors' samples. This chain connects TRBV19 to TRBJ1-2; D perhaps matches TRBD1 (5 bases). In nucleotides, the CDR3 is TGTGCCAGTAGCGCTCAGGGTGCGTCTAACTATGGCTACACCTTC. Encoded protein: CASSAQGASNYGYTF.